This passage covers 13 T cell receptor beta chains from one sample sequenced in a study of blood T cell repertoires in COVID-19. Measured with immunoSEQ multiplex PCR; TCRdb has only the in-frame clones, and not every one. The sample lists approximately 94,000 clones, roughly 80% occurring once. Sample: peripheral blood. These receptors all stem from a man aged 50-60 years with active or convalescent COVID-19.

V is TRBV21-1 and J is TRBJ2-1; the D segment call TRBD2 is taken from the table without a DNA check. TRBV21-1 is tagged as a pseudogene. The CDR3 has 18 residues. CDR3 residues: CASRGGWIPGSFYNEQFF. The CDR3 coding sequence is TGTGCCAGTAGGGGGGGTTGGATACCGGGATCATTCTACAATGAGCAGTTCTTC.

The chain combines TRBV5-4 with TRBJ2-7; 8 bases agree with TRBD2. J lost 4 bases, V lost 0 bases, and 0 bases had no gene match. The CDR3 has 13 amino acids. Germline V gene lookup returns CDR1 SGHNT and CDR2 YYREEE (reference sequence). CDR3 bases: TGTGCCAGCAGCTTGGGCGGGAGGTACGAGCAGTACTTC. Encoded protein: CASSLGGRYEQYF.

This chain uses TRBV4-1 with TRBJ1-6; D unresolved. The CDR3 spans 14 residues. Germline V gene sequence: CDR1 MGHRA, CDR2 YSYEKL. The germline V and J ends were trimmed by 6 bases and 7 bases, with 13 bases remaining between them. CDR3: CASRDLRLNSPLHF. The DNA of the CDR3 is TGCGCCAGCAGAGACCTTAGACTCAATTCACCCCTCCACTTT.

In nucleotides, the CDR3 is TGTGCCAGCAGTGACTCATTAGCGGCGGGAGGTTTCTACGAGCAGTACTTC. This encodes CASSDSLAAGGFYEQYF. This chain links TRBV2 with TRBJ2-7; 8 bases are a match to TRBD2. The junction had 13 bases not matched to a gene; V was cut back by 3 bases and J by 3 bases. The CDR3 spans 17 residues. The germline V gene encodes CDR1 SNHLY and CDR2 FYNNEI.

The rearrangement uses TRBV19 and TRBJ1-3, with D tentatively TRBD1 (6 bases). Germline-derived CDR1 and CDR2 are LNHDA and SQIVND (reference sequence). V was clipped by 5 bases and J by 0 bases, with 17 bases between them. The CDR3 consists of 17 residues. The DNA for the CDR3 is TGTGCCAGTAGTCTTCCCGGGACACCGAGCTCTGGAAACACCATATATTTT. Encoded protein: CASSLPGTPSSGNTIYF.

V and J are TRBV7-9 and TRBJ2-5; 9 positions agree with TRBD1. The CDR3 has 16 amino acids. Trimming removed 4 bases from V and 3 bases from J; junction bases left unmatched: 9. The germline V gene has CDR1 SEHNR and CDR2 FQNEAQ (reference sequence). The CDR3, as DNA: TGTGCCAGCAGCTCACCCTTTGACAGGGGGGAAGAGACCCAGTACTTC. This codes for CASSSPFDRGEETQYF.

The chain joins TRBV7-9 to TRBJ2-7; possibly TRBD2 for D (6 bases). This CDR3 region has 14 residues. V was cut by 4 bases and J by 0 bases, with 10 bases left in between. Germline values: CDR1 SEHNR, CDR2 FQNEAQ (reference sequence). Here the CDR3 reads CASSSRDASYEQYF. CDR3 DNA sequence: TGTGCCAGCAGCTCGCGGGACGCCTCCTACGAGCAGTACTTC.

The chain uses TRBV7-2 and TRBJ2-1; the match to TRBD1 covers 10 bases. The CDR3 contains 15 residues. Losses at the gene ends were 3 bases for V and 7 bases for J; bases not matched to a gene: 6. Germline CDR1 reads SGHTA; CDR2 reads FQGNSA. In DNA, the CDR3 is TGTGCCAGCAGCTTTGACAGGGGGCGCGAGAATGAGCAGTTCTTC. Translating gives CASSFDRGRENEQFF.

The chain is built from TRBV5-5 and TRBJ1-2; TRBD1 is a possible D gene (5 bases). The germline V gene has CDR1 SGHKS and CDR2 YYEKEE (reference sequence). V was clipped by 1 base and J by 4 bases, with 8 bases between them. CDR3 length equals 13 residues. CDR3 DNA sequence: TGTGCCAGCAGCTTGATAGGGGCCTATGGCTACACCTTC. Amino acids: CASSLIGAYGYTF.

This chain links TRBV11-2 with TRBJ2-1; 7 bases agree with TRBD2. Germline V gives CDR1 SGHAT, CDR2 FQNNGV. The CDR3 consists of 15 residues. Losses at the gene ends were 2 bases for V and 0 bases for J; bases not matched to a gene: 1. The CDR3 DNA reads TGTGCCAGCAGCTTACCGGGAGGCTCCTACAATGAGCAGTTCTTC. Translating it yields CASSLPGGSYNEQFF.

J is TRBJ1-2 and V is TRBV12-3 or TRBV12-4; 9 nucleotides match TRBD1. This CDR3 is 13 amino acids long. With V trimmed by 2 bases and J by 7 bases, 2 bases remained unmatched. The CDR3 sequence is CASSLNRGLGYTF. The CDR3, as DNA: TGTGCCAGCAGTTTAAACAGGGGGCTTGGCTACACCTTC.

This chain connects TRBV3-1 (or the pseudogene TRBV3-2) to TRBJ2-7; 10 nucleotides align to TRBD2. The CDR3 runs 14 residues. Germline loops: CDR1 LGHDT, CDR2 YNNKEL (reference sequence). V gave up 4 bases and J gave up 7 bases; unmatched junction bases: 7. CDR3 region: CASSPGSGRGEQYF. The DNA of the CDR3 is TGTGCCAGCAGCCCCGGGAGCGGGAGGGGGGAGCAGTACTTC.

The CDR3 DNA is TGTGCCAGCAGTCTGGGACAGGTGAACACTGAAGCTTTCTTT. Translating gives CASSLGQVNTEAFF. The J gene is TRBJ1-1, the V gene TRBV6-5, with 8 bases matching TRBD1. Germline V gives CDR1 MNHEY, CDR2 SVGAGI. Trimming cost V 5 bases and J 0 bases; bases outside gene matches: 2. The CDR3 is 14 amino acids.